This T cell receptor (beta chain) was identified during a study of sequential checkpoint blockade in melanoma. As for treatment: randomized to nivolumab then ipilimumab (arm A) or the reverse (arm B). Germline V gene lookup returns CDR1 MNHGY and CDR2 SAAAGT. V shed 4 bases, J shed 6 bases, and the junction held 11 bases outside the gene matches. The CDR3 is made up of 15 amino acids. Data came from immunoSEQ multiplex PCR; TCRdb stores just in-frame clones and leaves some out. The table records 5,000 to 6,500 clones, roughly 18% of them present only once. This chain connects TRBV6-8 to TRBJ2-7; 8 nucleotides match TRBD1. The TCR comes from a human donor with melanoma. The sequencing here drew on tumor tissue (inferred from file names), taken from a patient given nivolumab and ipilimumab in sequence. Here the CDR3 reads CASSSPGGPSREQYF. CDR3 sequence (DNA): TGTGCCAGCAGTTCACCAGGGGGCCCATCTCGCGAGCAGTACTTC.